Presented here are 10 T cell receptor beta chains from one specimen sequenced in a study of CD8 T cells in ankylosing spondylitis. TCRdb processed the 5' RACE reads anew with MiXCR; each CDR3 protein has one entry. Of about 140,000 distinct CDR3 sequences in the sample, roughly 8.4% are singletons; the top ten hold about 7.3%. Material for sequencing was synovial fluid, either unsorted or a sorted T cell fraction (not recorded which). The source of these receptors is a male donor with ankylosing spondylitis.

This clonotype showed up just a few times. This chain connects TRBV4-3 to TRBJ2-5; 10 bases line up with TRBD1. Germline values: CDR1 LGHNA, CDR2 YSLEER. With V trimmed by 4 bases and J by 7 bases, 9 bases remained unmatched. This CDR3 is built from 15 residues. CDR3 nucleotides: TGCGCCAGCAGCCCAGGGGGGACAGGGGATGGGACCCAGTACTTC. As protein: CASSPGGTGDGTQYF.

This clonotype has ten or more counts. The chain recombines TRBV4-3 with TRBJ1-3; no clear D. The CDR3 has 15 amino acids. V lost 2 bases and J lost 0, with 8 bases in between. The V gene's germline CDR1 is LGHNA and CDR2 YSLEER. CDR3 sequence: CASSQTAFSGNTIYF. DNA for the CDR3: TGCGCCAGCAGCCAAACAGCGTTCTCTGGAAACACCATATATTTT.

This clonotype was detected only a few times. The chain employs TRBV12-3 or TRBV12-4 and TRBJ2-2; TRBD1 might be the D (5 bases). V lost 11 bases and J lost 1, with 23 bases in between. This CDR3 has 17 residues. CDR3 nucleotide sequence: TGTGCCCTCAGTCCCCGGACACTTTACTTGAACACCGGGGAGCTGTTTTTT. Protein sequence: CALSPRTLYLNTGELFF.

This clonotype has a count of ten or more. This rearrangement joins TRBV6-1 to TRBJ1-4, with D possibly matching TRBD1 (5 bases). Trimming cost V 10 bases and J 3 bases, with 15 bases left between them. In germline, CDR1 is MNHNS, CDR2 SASEGT. There are 14 residues in the CDR3. The DNA of the CDR3 is TGTGCCATCAAGGGGTTTCGGTCTAATGAAAAACTGTTTTTT. The encoded protein is CAIKGFRSNEKLFF.

This clonotype was detected only a few times. This chain links TRBV20-1 with TRBJ1-4; D remains unclear. Trimming took 1 base from V and 3 from J, leaving 12 bases between them. This CDR3 is 15 amino acids long. Germline V gene data show CDR1 as DFQATT and CDR2 as SNEGSKA (reference sequence). CDR3 amino acids: CSARVTGFSNEKLFF. The CDR3 DNA reads as TGCAGTGCTAGAGTGACCGGGTTCTCTAATGAAAAACTGTTTTTT.

There are a few counts of this clonotype. J is TRBJ2-7 and V is TRBV5-1, with D possibly called TRBD1 or TRBD2 (6 bases each). The CDR3 consists of 14 residues. Germline V lookup: CDR1 SGHRS, CDR2 YFSETQ. The V and J ends lost 1 base and 3 bases respectively, with 11 bases between them. This CDR3 reads CASSLSGAGYEQYF. As DNA, the CDR3 is TGCGCCAGCAGCTTGTCGGGGGCTGGCTACGAGCAGTACTTC. The full variable domain, its missing parts supplied by reference TRBV5-1 and TRBJ2-7, is KAGVTQTPRYLIKTRGQQVTLSCSPISGHRSVSWYQQTPGQGLQFLFEYFSETQRNKGNFPGRFSGRQFSNSRSEMNVSTLELGDSALYLCASSLSGAGYEQYFGPGTRLTVT.

This clonotype was observed once. The rearrangement links TRBV28 to TRBJ2-5, with D possibly being TRBD1 or TRBD2 (5 bases each). From germline, CDR1 is MDHEN and CDR2 SYDVKM. The CDR3 consists of 14 residues. The ends were cut back, 3 bases at V and 1 base at J, with 9 bases in the middle. This chain's CDR3 is CASSFNGGQETQYF. The CDR3 DNA sequence: TGTGCCAGCAGTTTTAATGGGGGCCAAGAGACCCAGTACTTC.

The rearrangement uses TRBV20-1 and TRBJ2-7; a weak D match, TRBD2 (5 bases). The CDR3 is made up of 11 amino acids. Trimming took off 8 bases at V and 2 bases at J, with 10 bases between the two ends. CDR1 is DFQATT and CDR2 is SNEGSKA in the germline V gene (reference sequence). Here the CDR3 DNA reads TGCAGTCCTCGAGGGACCTACGAGCAGTACTTC. Its protein product is CSPRGTYEQYF.

This clonotype was counted between two and nine times. V is TRBV7-9 and J is TRBJ1-2, with D unresolved. Per the germline V gene, CDR1 is SEHNR and CDR2 is FQNEAQ (reference sequence). The CDR3 covers 13 residues. Trimming stripped 5 bases from V and 7 bases from J, with 14 bases between. CDR3 loop: CASSHGGSAGYTF. The CDR3 region has the DNA TGTGCCAGCAGCCACGGAGGGTCCGCTGGCTACACCTTC.

The chain recombines TRBV20-1 with TRBJ1-5; 8 bases fit TRBD1. With 5 bases clipped from V and 7 bases from J, the junction kept 4 bases outside the gene matches. The CDR3 has 12 residues. Germline lookup yields CDR1 DFQATT and CDR2 SNEGSKA (reference sequence). CDR3 DNA: TGCAGTGCTGGCAGGGGGCAGCAGCCCCAGCATTTT. This codes for CSAGRGQQPQHF.